These 9 T cell receptor beta chains were all obtained from the same sample, sequenced in a study of blood T cell repertoires in COVID-19 (TCRdb year 2020). Receptor amplification or capture employed the immunoSEQ multiplex PCR assay. TCRdb stores this immuneACCESS table with in-frame sequences only. Part of the clones is absent; in the studies checked, under half of the shortfall reflects unresolved V genes, and no reason is known for the rest. This sample is represented by some 260,000 clones; about 90% of them were singletons. The leading ten clones occupy roughly 10% of the sample. Sequenced: peripheral blood. Receptors originate from a woman aged 70 to 79 with COVID-19, enrolled during active disease.

A few counts support this clone. This chain uses TRBV28 with TRBJ1-3, with D hard to call. The CDR3 has 12 amino acids. Germline CDR1 MDHEN, CDR2 SYDVKM. V lost 1 base to trimming and J lost 4 bases, with 2 bases between them. The CDR3 protein is CASSLLGNTIYF. In nucleotides, the CDR3 is TGTGCCAGCAGTTTATTAGGAAACACCATATATTTT. Full variable domain (missing parts from reference TRBV28 and TRBJ1-3): DVKVTQSSRYLVKRTGEKVFLECVQDMDHENMFWYRQDPGLGLRLIYFSYDVKMKEKGDIPEGYSVSREKKERFSLILESASTNQTSMYLCASSLLGNTIYFGEGSWLTVV.

The V call is TRBV7-2, the J call TRBJ2-7; TRBD1 is a possible D gene (7 bases). The V gene lost 1 base and the J gene lost 6 bases, with 16 bases spanning the gap. Looked up from germline, CDR1 is SGHTA and CDR2 is FQGNSA. CDR3 length: 15 residues. CDR3 coding DNA: TGTGCCAGCAGCTTAGTCTGGACAGGAGGGGGCGAGCAGTACTTC. Amino acid sequence: CASSLVWTGGGEQYF.

The chain is built from TRBV2 and TRBJ1-2, with D perhaps TRBD1 (6 bases). CDR1 is SNHLY and CDR2 is FYNNEI in the germline V gene. V lost 4 bases and J lost 4, with 10 bases in between. This CDR3 comprises 13 residues. The CDR3 region has the DNA TGTGCCAGCAGTGCACGGGACACCTATGGCTACACCTTC. Its protein product is CASSARDTYGYTF. The variable domain in full, completed from reference TRBV2 and TRBJ1-2, reads EPEVTQTPSHQVTQMGQEVILRCVPISNHLYFYWYRQILGQKVEFLVSFYNNEISEKSEIFDDQFSVERPDGSNFTLKIRSTKLEDSAMYFCASSARDTYGYTFGSGTRLTVV.

The chain has TRBV28 and TRBJ1-2; D is ambiguous. The germline V gene has CDR1 MDHEN and CDR2 SYDVKM. The CDR3 is 12 amino acids. Trimming cost V 8 bases and J 9 bases, with 16 bases left between them. The CDR3 coding sequence is TGTGCCAGCGTTGAGAGACACCAACGCTACACCTTC. As protein: CASVERHQRYTF.

This sequence joins TRBV7-8 and TRBJ1-5; 8 bases fit TRBD1. The V and J ends lost 3 bases and 5 bases, in that order; junction bases with no gene match: 3. This CDR3 has 14 residues. In germline, CDR1 is SGHVS, CDR2 FQNEAQ. CDR3 nucleotide sequence: TGTGCCAGCAGCTTCGGACAGGGTTATCAGCCCCAGCATTTT. Translated: CASSFGQGYQPQHF.

The rearrangement links TRBV5-1 to TRBJ1-4; D gene ambiguous. Germline V gene sequence: CDR1 SGHRS, CDR2 YFSETQ. V shed 0 bases and J shed 7 bases, with 16 bases lying between them. The CDR3 extends over 16 amino acids. In DNA, the CDR3 is TGCGCCAGCAGCTTGGCCGAGGATCTCCGGGTTGAAAAACTGTTTTTT. It is translated as CASSLAEDLRVEKLFF.

This chain joins TRBV28 and TRBJ2-3; 8 nucleotides line up with TRBD2. V was pared by 7 bases and J by 2 bases, with 14 bases of the junction left unmatched. The length of the CDR3 is 17 residues. CDR1 and CDR2 (germline): MDHEN, SYDVKM. The CDR3 protein is CASMVRRGAPLTDTQYF. In DNA, the CDR3 is TGTGCCAGCATGGTTCGGCGGGGGGCTCCTCTCACAGATACGCAGTATTTT.

The rearrangement links TRBV28 to TRBJ2-3, with 8 bases identical to TRBD2. The CDR3 length is 17 residues. V shed 5 bases, J shed 4 bases, and the junction held 14 bases outside the gene matches. Germline CDR1 MDHEN, CDR2 SYDVKM. This CDR3 reads CASSPHQGAGASDTQYF. In DNA form, the CDR3 reads TGTGCCAGCAGTCCCCATCAAGGAGCGGGAGCTTCAGATACGCAGTATTTT. Full variable domain (missing parts from reference TRBV28 and TRBJ2-3): DVKVTQSSRYLVKRTGEKVFLECVQDMDHENMFWYRQDPGLGLRLIYFSYDVKMKEKGDIPEGYSVSREKKERFSLILESASTNQTSMYLCASSPHQGAGASDTQYFGPGTRLTVL.

This clone was detected once. The V and J genes are TRBV6-6 and TRBJ1-1, with D perhaps matching TRBD1 (5 bases). The length of the CDR3 is 14 residues. Trimming stripped 7 bases from V and 0 bases from J, with 12 bases between. The germline V gene encodes CDR1 MNHNY and CDR2 SVGAGI (reference sequence). The CDR3: CASTPGLLNTEAFF. The CDR3 DNA sequence: TGTGCCAGCACCCCGGGACTGCTGAACACTGAAGCTTTCTTT.